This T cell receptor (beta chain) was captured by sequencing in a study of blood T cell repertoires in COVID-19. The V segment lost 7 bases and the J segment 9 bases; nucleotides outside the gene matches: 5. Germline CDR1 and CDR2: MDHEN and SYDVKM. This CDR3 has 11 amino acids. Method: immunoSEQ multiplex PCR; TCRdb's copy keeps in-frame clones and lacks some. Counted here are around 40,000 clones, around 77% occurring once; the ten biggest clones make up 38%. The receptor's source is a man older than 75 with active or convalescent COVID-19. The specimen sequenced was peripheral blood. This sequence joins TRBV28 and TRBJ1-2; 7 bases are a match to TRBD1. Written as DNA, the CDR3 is TGTGCCAGCACAACGGGACAGAGCTACACCTTC. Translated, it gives CASTTGQSYTF.